This entry is about one T cell receptor beta chain. The sample originates from a study of shared clonotypes between healthy human individuals. Here immunoSEQ multiplex PCR was the method, and the copy in TCRdb shows in-frame clones only, minus some. The sample carries around 1,100,000 clones, 60% to 80% recorded once. CDR3 length: 13 amino acids. CDR1 and CDR2 (germline): MNHEY, SVGAGI. V was clipped by 6 bases and J by 5 bases, with 10 bases between them. This clonotype was obtained from a man aged 18 to 35 in good health. Some clones in this sample may be carry-over from other donors' samples. The gene calls are TRBV6-5 and TRBJ1-4; D not resolved. Input material: memory CD4+ T cells from PBMCs. Noted subset: CD45RA-negative fraction. The chain's CDR3 is CASSLRQNEKLFF. CDR3 sequence (DNA): TGTGCCAGCAGCCTACGCCAAAATGAAAAACTGTTTTTT.